These 5 T cell receptor beta chains were all obtained from the same sample, sequenced in a study of blood T cells in healthy people across ages. Alongside a J-beta primer mix, a sample-barcoded 5' primer served in a second PCR lasting about 6 to 12 cycles. TCRdb called the 5' RACE reads again in MiXCR, with one record for every CDR3 protein. The sample has 720,000 or so distinct CDR3 sequences; roughly 41% are singletons. Sequenced sample: blood. The source is an elderly man in good health.

The genes are TRBV6-2 or TRBV6-3 and TRBJ2-1; the match to TRBD2 covers 9 bases. There are 17 residues in the CDR3. CDR1 is MNHEY and CDR2 is SVGEGT in the germline V gene. V lost 6 bases to trimming and J lost 7 bases; unmatched junction nucleotides: 16. CDR3 sequence reads: CASRPLLAGEIKNEQFF. The CDR3 DNA reads as TGTGCCAGCAGGCCCCTATTAGCGGGGGAGATTAAAAATGAGCAGTTCTTC.

This clonotype was recorded a few times. V usage is TRBV27 and J usage is TRBJ2-5; weak D call: TRBD2 (6 bases). CDR1 is MNHEY, CDR2 SMNVEV, per germline (reference sequence). The CDR3 consists of 16 residues. The V end was cut by 4 bases, the J end by 3 bases, with 18 bases between. This CDR3 reads CASSSEAGGPKETQYF. DNA for the CDR3: TGTGCCAGCAGTTCCGAAGCGGGTGGTCCAAAAGAGACCCAGTACTTC.

The chain joins TRBV7-9 to TRBJ1-2, with TRBD1 matching over 10 bases. The CDR3 runs 14 residues. Germline trimming cut 2 bases from V and 5 bases from J; bases unmatched to any gene: 2. Looked up from germline, CDR1 is SEHNR and CDR2 is FQNEAQ (reference sequence). The CDR3 DNA reads TGTGCCAGCAGCTTAAGGGACAGGGGATATGGCTACACCTTC. Protein sequence: CASSLRDRGYGYTF.

This clonotype has just a few counts. The V and J genes are TRBV29-1 and TRBJ2-1; 11 bases agree with TRBD1. Trimming removed 5 bases from V and 6 bases from J; junction bases left unmatched: 9. In germline, CDR1 is SQVTM, CDR2 ANQGSEA. CDR3 size: 15 residues. CDR3 DNA sequence: TGCAGCGTTAGATTGGGACAGGGGGTCCTCAATGAGCAGTTCTTC. Amino acid sequence: CSVRLGQGVLNEQFF.

The chain recombines TRBV30 with TRBJ2-7; 10 nucleotides line up with TRBD1. V dropped 4 bases and J dropped 7; count of bases not matched to a gene: 13. This CDR3 has 15 residues. Germline V gene data show CDR1 as GTSNPN and CDR2 as SVGIG (reference sequence). This chain's CDR3 is CAWTRPGQGTREQYF. CDR3 sequence (DNA): TGTGCCTGGACCCGCCCGGGACAGGGGACGCGGGAGCAGTACTTC.